The 10 T cell receptor beta chains in this list originate from one sample, sequenced in a study of T cells after posttransplantation cyclophosphamide. Cyclophosphamide on days +3 and +4 followed busulfan-fludarabine conditioning and a marrow graft. TCRdb's table, derived via immunoSEQ multiplex PCR, lists solely in-frame clones and lacks some. Recorded here are around 3,000 clones, none singletons. This specimen was PBMCs, taken after allogeneic stem cell transplant with posttransplant cyclophosphamide. The receptors were sampled from a male patient in his 30s who received an allogeneic stem cell transplant from a related donor, was CMV-positive, and had acute GVHD only. Some T cells may originate from the graft donor.

This clone was counted ten times or more. This chain links TRBV10-3 with TRBJ2-2; D is undetermined. V lost 11 bases to trimming and J lost 1 base, with 11 bases between them. This CDR3 comprises 13 residues. Germline lookup yields CDR1 ENHRY and CDR2 SYGVKD. CDR3 coding DNA: TGTGCCGCCGCCCCTAGGAACACCGGGGAGCTGTTTTTT. Translation gives CAAAPRNTGELFF.

Many counts were recorded for this clone. The chain has TRBV6-2 or TRBV6-3 and TRBJ2-3; TRBD2 is a possible D gene (5 bases). V lost 2 bases and J lost 3, with 12 bases in between. CDR3 length: 15 residues. Germline CDR1 MNHEY, CDR2 SVGEGT. The CDR3 sequence is CASSYPGVRTDTQYF. As DNA, the CDR3 is TGTGCCAGCAGTTACCCCGGGGTCCGAACAGATACGCAGTATTTT.

This clone is medium-sized in the sample. The rearrangement joins TRBV6-6 to TRBJ2-3; 9 positions match TRBD1. The CDR3 spans 14 residues. Germline trimming cut 10 bases from V and 2 bases from J; bases unmatched to any gene: 7. Germline CDR1 is MNHNY and CDR2 is SVGAGI (reference sequence). The CDR3 nucleotides read TGTGCCACCAGAGACAGGGGGAACACAGATACGCAGTATTTT. Amino acids: CATRDRGNTDTQYF.

The sample holds many counts of this clone. The V and J genes are TRBV7-6 and TRBJ2-4; 10 nucleotides line up with TRBD1. J gave up 15 bases and V 5 bases, and 19 bases lay outside the gene matches. The CDR3 has 16 amino acids. Germline CDR1 and CDR2: SGHVS and FNYEAQ. As DNA, the CDR3 is TGTGCCAGCAGCCCCCTAACCGCGGGACAGGGGACTGCTTGGTACTTC. As protein: CASSPLTAGQGTAWYF.

This clone was seen ten or more times. The chain carries TRBV7-8 and TRBJ2-7, with 8 positions matching TRBD1. Germline V gene data show CDR1 as SGHVS and CDR2 as FQNEAQ. V shed 5 bases, J shed 0 bases, and the junction held 9 bases outside the gene matches. CDR3 length equals 16 residues. The CDR3 here is CASSMGQAVASYEQYF. The DNA for the CDR3 is TGTGCCAGCAGCATGGGACAGGCAGTAGCCTCCTACGAGCAGTACTTC.

The sample holds many counts of this clone. The chain joins TRBV6-2 or TRBV6-3 to TRBJ2-1, with TRBD1 as a possible D gene (6 bases). The V end was cut by 7 bases, the J end by 3 bases, with 7 bases between. Per germline, CDR1 MNHEY and CDR2 SVGEGT. This CDR3 has 12 residues. The CDR3 sequence: CASTDSYNEQFF. CDR3 nucleotide sequence: TGTGCCAGCACGGACAGCTACAATGAGCAGTTCTTC.

This clone was counted many times. The CDR3 bases are TGTGCCAGCACCTATGGACGGGGCTACGAGCAGTACTTC. Amino acid sequence: CASTYGRGYEQYF. The chain carries TRBV6-1 and TRBJ2-7; TRBD2 is a possible D gene (5 bases). The ends were cut back, 7 bases at V and 3 bases at J, with 13 bases in the middle. Looked up from germline, CDR1 is MNHNS and CDR2 is SASEGT. The CDR3 is 13 residues long.

At least ten counts were recorded for this clone. The chain combines TRBV5-1 with TRBJ2-1; D remains ambiguous. V gave up 0 bases and J gave up 7 bases, with 14 bases separating them. Germline loops: CDR1 SGHRS, CDR2 YFSETQ. The CDR3 length is 15 residues. The CDR3 here is CASSLEVSRGNEQFF. The CDR3 region has the DNA TGCGCCAGCAGCTTGGAGGTCTCACGCGGTAATGAGCAGTTCTTC.

This clone has more than one count but fewer than ten. The chain uses TRBV12-3 or TRBV12-4 and TRBJ1-5; TRBD1 is a possible D gene (5 bases). Trimming left V 6 bases short and J 4 bases short, with 10 bases between. CDR3 length: 13 residues. CDR3 DNA sequence: TGTGCCAGCAGGGGGGGTGTTAATCAGCCCCAGCATTTT. This translates into CASRGGVNQPQHF.

This clone has a count of ten or more. The chain uses TRBV11-2 and TRBJ1-2, with D tentatively TRBD1 (6 bases). Germline V gene lookup returns CDR1 SGHAT and CDR2 FQNNGV. V shed 4 bases and J shed 7 bases, with 13 bases lying between them. The CDR3 contains 13 residues. The chain's CDR3 is CASSSGGLSGYTF. CDR3 in DNA: TGTGCCAGCAGCTCGGGGGGGCTCAGTGGCTACACCTTC.